Below are 11 T cell receptor beta chains sequenced from a single sample in a study of metastatic and nonmetastatic thyroid tumors. MiXCR re-clonotyped the PCR reads for TCRdb. Of 20,000 to 25,000 clones listed, about a sixth were seen once; the top ten hold approximately 35%. Not a single patient had been given any form of treatment at any point before undergoing thyroid surgery. The specimen sequenced was blood. Source of these receptors: a female donor with papillary thyroid cancer or a benign thyroid nodule (not recorded which). Some clones in this sample may be carry-over from other donors' samples.

This clone was found many times. The rearrangement links TRBV27 to TRBJ2-3; 13 bases agree with TRBD2. The germline CDR1 and CDR2 sequences are MNHEY and SMNVEV (reference sequence). The V and J ends lost 0 bases and 1 base, in that order; junction bases with no gene match: 4. The CDR3 spans 18 residues. CDR3 residues: CASSLSIGLAGGTDTQYF. CDR3 in DNA: TGTGCCAGCAGTTTATCGATCGGACTAGCGGGAGGCACAGATACGCAGTATTTT.

In its sample, this clone was seen many times. This chain connects TRBV5-4 to TRBJ1-4, with D perhaps matching TRBD1 (6 bases). The germline V gene has CDR1 SGHNT and CDR2 YYREEE (reference sequence). The CDR3 has 15 residues. V was shortened by 1 base and J by 7 bases, with 14 bases between the two germline ends. CDR3 nucleotides: TGTGCCAGCAGCTTGAGTGCCAGGGGTGGTGAAAAACTGTTTTTT. It translates to CASSLSARGGEKLFF.

This clone was observed at least ten times. CDR3 residues: CASSGVVAGGYNEQFF. In nucleotides, the CDR3 is TGTGCCAGCAGTGGGGTTGTAGCGGGAGGGTACAATGAGCAGTTCTTC. The chain couples TRBV25-1 to TRBJ2-1; 11 positions match TRBD2. J was trimmed by 4 bases and V by 4 bases; bases with no gene match: 6. Germline-derived CDR1 and CDR2 are MGHDK and SYGVNS. The CDR3 covers 16 residues.

This clone was seen repeatedly, ten times or more. The V and J genes are TRBV4-1 and TRBJ1-2; TRBD1 might be the D (5 bases). Germline CDR1 is MGHRA and CDR2 is YSYEKL. CDR3 length: 13 amino acids. Deletions cut 2 bases from V and 4 bases from J, with 8 bases between. CDR3 protein: CASSQLGGYGYTF. The DNA of the CDR3 is TGCGCCAGCAGCCAACTCGGGGGCTATGGCTACACCTTC.

This clone was observed a handful of times. The CDR3 DNA reads TGTGCCAGCAAGCTAGCGGGGGCCTACAATGAGCAGTTCTTC. It codes for CASKLAGAYNEQFF. The chain has TRBV12-3 or TRBV12-4 and TRBJ2-1; 10 bases match TRBD2. Losses at the gene ends were 7 bases for V and 2 bases for J; bases not matched to a gene: 2. This CDR3 has 14 residues.

Many counts were recorded for this clone. Relative to the germline gene, one junction end is altered; a read error may explain this. This chain uses TRBV7-7 with TRBJ2-1; no clear D gene. Germline CDR1 is SSHAT and CDR2 is FNYEAQ (reference sequence). The CDR3 covers 15 residues. In DNA form, the CDR3 reads TGTGCTAGCAGCCCCACCCCAGATTCCTACAATGAGCAGTTCTTC. Translated: CASSPTPDSYNEQFF.

This clone was counted ten times or more. The chain combines TRBV11-2 with TRBJ2-7, with D possibly TRBD2 on 5 matching bases. Trimming removed 4 bases at V and 11 bases at J, with 21 bases between. CDR1 SGHAT and CDR2 FQNNGV come from the germline V gene. The CDR3 loop spans 14 amino acids. The CDR3 DNA reads as TGTGCCAGCAGCTCCCTGGGTGGTCGGGGTGATGAGTACTTC. Its protein is CASSSLGGRGDEYF.

This clone was observed at least ten times. The chain is built from TRBV28 and TRBJ2-1; no reliable D call. V dropped 3 bases and J dropped 9 bases, with 9 bases sitting between them. This CDR3 region has 12 residues. The germline gives CDR1 MDHEN, CDR2 SYDVKM. The chain's CDR3 is CASSFVSVEQFF. The CDR3, as DNA: TGTGCCAGCAGTTTCGTTAGTGTTGAGCAGTTCTTC.

There are many counts of this clone. This chain connects TRBV7-2 to TRBJ2-3; tentatively, D is TRBD1 (5 bases). Germline V gene data show CDR1 as SGHTA and CDR2 as FQGNSA. Trimming stripped 4 bases from V and 6 bases from J, with 11 bases between. The CDR3 contains 13 residues. The CDR3 here is CASSSDWGDTQYF. The CDR3 nucleotides read TGTGCCAGCAGCTCCGATTGGGGCGATACGCAGTATTTT. The variable domain in full, completed from reference TRBV7-2 and TRBJ2-3, reads GAGVSQSPSNKVTEKGKDVELRCDPISGHTALYWYRQSLGQGLEFLIYFQGNSAPDKSGLPSDRFSAERTGGSVSTLTIQRTQQEDSAVYLCASSSDWGDTQYFGPGTRLTVL.

This clone has ten or more counts. The chain is built from TRBV7-3 and TRBJ2-3; unclear D gene. The V end lost 5 bases, the J end lost 4 bases, and 7 bases lay between the germline ends. Germline-derived CDR1 and CDR2 are SGHTA and FQGTGA. This CDR3 has 12 residues. This CDR3 is CASSPNADTQYF. The CDR3 DNA reads TGTGCCAGCAGCCCAAACGCAGATACGCAGTATTTT.

The V gene is TRBV6-4, the J gene TRBJ2-7; D unclear. The CDR3 loop spans 15 amino acids. Trimming left V 3 bases short and J 6 bases short, with 18 bases between. CDR1 and CDR2 (germline): MRHNA, SNTAGT. This chain's CDR3 is CASSEIAGESVEQYF. CDR3 in DNA: TGTGCCAGCAGTGAAATAGCAGGAGAGTCGGTCGAGCAGTACTTC.